Listed below are T cell receptor beta chains from one sample, sequenced in a study of shared clonotypes between healthy human individuals. The table came from immunoSEQ multiplex PCR; TCRdb's copy has only in-frame clones and leaves some out. The table includes hundreds of thousands of clones, 95% to 98% detected once. The specimen was naive CD8+ T cells sorted from blood. The origin of the receptors is a man aged 25-45 years in good health. Each CDR3 is given with its conserved first and last residue. The D gene is left open where the match is weak. Size values are once, few and many counts, or a class for expanded clones, and some rows have none.

CDR3 DNA	CDR3 protein	V gene	clone size	D gene	J gene
TGTGCCAGCAGCTCGGGACTAGCGGGAATGAACAATGAGCAGTTCTTC	CASSSGLAGMNNEQFF	TRBV7-6	NA	TRBD2	TRBJ2-1
TGCAGCGTTGAGGGGACTGGCTACCAAGAGACCCAGTACTTC	CSVEGTGYQETQYF	TRBV29-1	NA	NA	TRBJ2-5
TGTGCCAGCAGTTCAACGACAGGGATTCTGTTTTTT	CASSSTTGILFF	TRBV7-2	NA	TRBD1	TRBJ1-4
TGTGCCAGCAGCTCGAGGCCGGGGGGGTCCTACGAGCAGTACTTC	CASSSRPGGSYEQYF	TRBV5-6	NA	TRBD2	TRBJ2-7
TGTGCCAGCAGCGCCCGGACTAGCGGGACGAACACCGGGGAGCTGTTTTTT	CASSARTSGTNTGELFF	TRBV9	NA	TRBD2	TRBJ2-2
TGTGCCAGCAGCCTAGCGGCCAACACAGATACGCAGTATTTT	CASSLAANTDTQYF	TRBV7-6	once	TRBD2	TRBJ2-3
TGTGCCAGCAGCTCAGAGAACGCCCGAGGGCCCACAGATACGCAGTATTTT	CASSSENARGPTDTQYF	TRBV13	NA	NA	TRBJ2-3
TGCGCCAGCAGCTTGTCTAATGAGCAGTTCTTC	CASSLSNEQFF	TRBV5-1	NA	NA	TRBJ2-1
TGTGCCAGCAGCTTGGCCGCAGGGGAACGGCCCCAGCATTTT	CASSLAAGERPQHF	TRBV5-5	NA	NA	TRBJ1-5
TGTGCCAGCAGCAGGGACAGGGACCAAGAGACCCAGTACTTC	CASSRDRDQETQYF	TRBV7-9	NA	TRBD1	TRBJ2-5
TGTGCCAGTAGACAGGGATACAATGAGCAGTTCTTC	CASRQGYNEQFF	TRBV19	NA	NA	TRBJ2-1
TGCGCCAGCAGCTTGGTTCAGGGGGGCCACGAGCAGTACTTC	CASSLVQGGHEQYF	TRBV5-1	once	NA	TRBJ2-7
TGTGCCAGCAGCTTGGGCGGGAGTTGGAACACCGGGGAGCTGTTTTTT	CASSLGGSWNTGELFF	TRBV7-8	NA	TRBD2	TRBJ2-2
TGTGCCAGCAGTGAGGTTAAAGAGACCCAGTACTTC	CASSEVKETQYF	TRBV6-7	NA	NA	TRBJ2-5
TGCGCCAGCAGCCAAGATCCGCGGGCGGTTCAGCCCCAGCATTTT	CASSQDPRAVQPQHF	TRBV4-1	NA	NA	TRBJ1-5
TGTGCCAGCAGTGATCTGGTCGGGAGGGCCCTCGGGAACACCGGGGAGCTGTTTTTT	CASSDLVGRALGNTGELFF	TRBV2	NA	TRBD2	TRBJ2-2
TGTGCCAGCAGCTCCAGTCCTATAACCAACTATGGCTACACCTTC	CASSSSPITNYGYTF	TRBV7-9	NA	NA	TRBJ1-2
TGTGCCAGCAAAGCGGCGGGCGGGGAGCTGTTTTTT	CASKAAGGELFF	TRBV6-5	NA	NA	TRBJ2-2
TGTGCCAGCAGGTGGGGTTACAATGAGCAGTTCTTC	CASRWGYNEQFF	TRBV27	NA	NA	TRBJ2-1
TGCGCCAGCAGTCAATCGGGAGGACAGGGCAATCAGCCCCAGCATTTT	CASSQSGGQGNQPQHF	TRBV23-1	once	TRBD1	TRBJ1-5
TGTGCCAGCAGCTCCAGGGGAGGGGAGACCCAGTACTTC	CASSSRGGETQYF	TRBV7-9	once	NA	TRBJ2-5
TGTGCCAGCAGCTTAGCGGGAGTCACAGATACGCAGTATTTT	CASSLAGVTDTQYF	TRBV7-6	NA	NA	TRBJ2-3
TGCAGTGCTAAACAGGCAGGTGAGCAGTTCTTC	CSAKQAGEQFF	TRBV20-1	NA	NA	TRBJ2-1
TGTGCCAGTAGGGTCGGACAGTCTCTTAGCAATCAGCCCCAGCATTTT	CASRVGQSLSNQPQHF	TRBV27	NA	NA	TRBJ1-5
TGTGCCAGCAGTGAATGGCCCCCTAGCGGGAGGGTGAACAATGAGCAGTTCTTC	CASSEWPPSGRVNNEQFF	TRBV25-1	NA	TRBD2	TRBJ2-1
TGCGCCAGCAGCTTACTAGCGGGCCGCACAGATACGCAGTATTTT	CASSLLAGRTDTQYF	TRBV5-1	once	TRBD2	TRBJ2-3
TGTGCCAGCAGCTTCACTCCCGGGACAGGGAACGAGCAGTACTTC	CASSFTPGTGNEQYF	TRBV11-2	NA	TRBD1	TRBJ2-7
TGTGCCAGCAGCGGACTAGCGGGAGGCAATGAGCAGTTCTTC	CASSGLAGGNEQFF	TRBV11-2	NA	TRBD2	TRBJ2-1
TGTGCCAGCAGCTTGATCAGGGGGCGTGATACTGAAGCTTTCTTT	CASSLIRGRDTEAFF	TRBV11-2	once	TRBD1	TRBJ1-1
TGTGCCACCAGCAGGGAACAGGGCAATGAGCAGTTCTTC	CATSREQGNEQFF	TRBV15	NA	NA	TRBJ2-1
TGTGCCAGCACCTGGACAGGGGGTGACGAGCAGTACTTC	CASTWTGGDEQYF	TRBV6-1	once	TRBD1	TRBJ2-7
TGCAGCGTGAAGGGACTAGCGGGGCCGCAATACAATGAGCAGTTCTTC	CSVKGLAGPQYNEQFF	TRBV29-1	NA	TRBD2	TRBJ2-1
TGTGCCAGCAGTTTGCGGTACGAGCAGTACTTC	CASSLRYEQYF	TRBV6-1	NA	NA	TRBJ2-7
TGTGCCAGCAGCCAGGGACTAGCGGGAGGAGGATACGAGCAGTACTTC	CASSQGLAGGGYEQYF	TRBV28	NA	TRBD2	TRBJ2-7
TGTGCCAGCAGCTCAGGGCCCGACTCTGGGGCCAACGTCCTGACTTTC	CASSSGPDSGANVLTF	TRBV11-3	NA	NA	TRBJ2-6
TGTGCCAGCAGTTCGGCACCGTCCTACGAGCAGTACTTC	CASSSAPSYEQYF	TRBV27	NA	NA	TRBJ2-7
TGTGCCAGCATTAGGGGGCACCAGTACGAGCAGTACTTC	CASIRGHQYEQYF	TRBV28	NA	TRBD1	TRBJ2-7
TGTGCCAGCAGTTACATCGCAGGGGACGGCGGGGAGCTGTTTTTT	CASSYIAGDGGELFF	TRBV6-5	NA	NA	TRBJ2-2
TGTGCCAGTAGTATAGCGACAGGTGTCGAGCAGTACTTC	CASSIATGVEQYF	TRBV19	NA	NA	TRBJ2-7
TGTGCCAGCAGCTTATGGACGCGGGGCGAGCAGTACTTC	CASSLWTRGEQYF	TRBV13	NA	NA	TRBJ2-7